The 12 T cell receptor beta chains in this list originate from one sample, sequenced in a study of blood T cell repertoires in COVID-19. Libraries were prepared by immunoSEQ multiplex PCR; TCRdb keeps only in-frame clonotypes and omits some of them. The table has 62,000 or so clones, approximately 78% seen once. The specimen sequenced was PBMCs or T cells enriched from blood (not recorded which). These receptors were obtained from a woman aged 40 to 50 with acute COVID-19.

This chain links TRBV3-1 (or the pseudogene TRBV3-2) with TRBJ1-1, with 12 bases fitting TRBD1. V lost 1 base to trimming and J lost 8 bases; unmatched junction nucleotides: 14. CDR3 length: 18 amino acids. Looked up from germline, CDR1 is LGHDT and CDR2 is YNNKEL (reference sequence). CDR3 loop: CASSQAGGTGGAGPEAFF. The CDR3 DNA reads as TGTGCCAGCAGCCAAGCGGGGGGGACAGGGGGCGCGGGGCCAGAAGCTTTCTTT.

Comments on this clone: One end of the junction varies from germline; a read error may be responsible. The chain uses TRBV29-1 and TRBJ1-2, with TRBD1 identical over 8 bases. There are 16 residues in the CDR3. CDR1 and CDR2 (germline): SQVTM, ANQGSEA. CDR3 DNA: TGCAGCGCTGAAGAGTTCTCCGGGACAGGCCCCGATGGCTACACCTTC. Translated, it gives CSAEEFSGTGPDGYTF.

The chain joins TRBV6-5 to TRBJ2-3; 9 bases align to TRBD1. In germline, CDR1 is MNHEY, CDR2 SVGAGI. V was clipped by 4 bases and J by 4 bases; unmatched bases: 3. The CDR3 has 14 residues. DNA of the CDR3: TGTGCCAGCAGTTCGACAGGGGGTTCAGATACGCAGTATTTT. Translated: CASSSTGGSDTQYF.

This rearrangement joins TRBV25-1 to TRBJ2-3, with D perhaps TRBD2 (5 bases). This CDR3 has 14 residues. Trimming pared 8 bases from V and 0 bases from J, leaving 12 bases between. Per the germline V gene, CDR1 is MGHDK and CDR2 is SYGVNS. CDR3 bases: TGTGCCAGCGAGGGCCCTAGAAGCACAGATACGCAGTATTTT. Protein sequence: CASEGPRSTDTQYF.

The chain recombines TRBV5-1 with TRBJ2-7; 8 positions match TRBD1. V was clipped by 6 bases and J by 2 bases; unmatched bases: 7. Germline V gene lookup returns CDR1 SGHRS and CDR2 YFSETQ. This CDR3 is 14 amino acids long. DNA of the CDR3: TGCGCCAGCAACGGTGGACAGGGCACCTACGAGCAGTACTTC. Encoded protein: CASNGGQGTYEQYF.

The J gene is TRBJ1-4, the V gene TRBV13; D call uncertain. This CDR3 has 13 residues. V lost 0 bases and J lost 8, with 7 bases in between. Germline lookup yields CDR1 PRHDT and CDR2 FYEKMQ (reference sequence). Here the CDR3 DNA reads TGTGCCAGCAGCTTAGGACAACCCGAAAAACTGTTTTTT. Its protein product is CASSLGQPEKLFF.

The rearrangement joins TRBV27 to TRBJ2-1; D may be TRBD1 (5 bases). This CDR3 has 14 amino acids. Germline CDR1 reads MNHEY; CDR2 reads SMNVEV (reference sequence). The V end lost 3 bases, the J end lost 3 bases, and 9 bases lay between the germline ends. This CDR3 is CASSFLDSYNEQFF. DNA for the CDR3: TGTGCCAGCAGTTTTCTTGACAGCTACAATGAGCAGTTCTTC.

The chain is built from TRBV5-1 and TRBJ2-3, with TRBD2 matching 12 bases. Germline V lookup: CDR1 SGHRS, CDR2 YFSETQ. This CDR3 region has 16 residues. V gave up 0 bases and J gave up 4 bases; unmatched junction bases: 3. The chain's CDR3 is CASSLALAGGADTQYF. For the CDR3, the DNA is TGCGCCAGCAGCTTGGCCCTAGCGGGAGGGGCAGATACGCAGTATTTT.

The V gene is TRBV4-1, the J gene TRBJ2-5; a weak D match, TRBD2 (7 bases). This CDR3 region has 17 residues. V was trimmed by 0 bases and J by 3 bases, leaving 17 bases between them. Germline V gene lookup returns CDR1 MGHRA and CDR2 YSYEKL. The CDR3 loop reads CASSQDPAGAQKETQYF. In nucleotides, the CDR3 is TGCGCCAGCAGCCAAGATCCCGCGGGGGCCCAAAAAGAGACCCAGTACTTC.

This chain uses TRBV6-5 with TRBJ1-3; tentative D call: TRBD1 (6 bases). CDR3 size: 14 residues. CDR1 is MNHEY and CDR2 is SVGAGI in the germline V gene. Trimming stripped 3 bases from V and 4 bases from J, with 10 bases between. CDR3 region: CASSYTGLGNTIYF. The CDR3 DNA is TGTGCCAGCAGTTATACAGGGCTAGGAAACACCATATATTTT.

This chain connects TRBV15 to TRBJ1-5; 7 nucleotides align to TRBD1. The CDR3 has 15 amino acids. CDR1 is LNHNV, CDR2 YYDKDF, per germline (reference sequence). J lost 1 base, V lost 4 bases, and 4 bases had no gene match. The CDR3: CATSKGGQSNQPQHF. Written as DNA, the CDR3 is TGTGCCACCAGCAAGGGGGGACAGAGCAATCAGCCCCAGCATTTT.

The chain recombines TRBV15 with TRBJ2-2, with D maybe TRBD1 (6 bases). CDR3 length: 15 residues. Germline V gene sequence: CDR1 LNHNV, CDR2 YYDKDF (reference sequence). Trimming stripped 4 bases from V and 1 base from J, with 10 bases between. CDR3 residues: CATSTGAENTGELFF. The DNA of the CDR3 is TGTGCCACCAGCACAGGGGCTGAGAACACCGGGGAGCTGTTTTTT.